This T cell receptor beta chain came from a study of blood T cell repertoires in COVID-19 (dated by TCRdb to 2019 to 2021). For the wider study: Samples covering the acute and convalescent phases of COVID-19 were provided by collaborators in the United States, Italy and Spain. The prospective study material was composed of cDNA or gDNA derived from T cells, B-cell-depleted T cells, or PBMCs. The samples were drawn from two sources: the first 160 participants of the ongoing ImmuneRACE study, and over 950 subjects contributed by 6 global collaborators. HLA class I and class II types, where available, came from metadata supplied by the sample provider rather than from assay-based typing. Subjects who had been exposed to COVID-19, were actively infected with it, or had recovered from it provided the deeply sampled blood TCRbeta repertoires that made up the dataset. Sample metadata almost always included a de-identified subject ID, COVID-19 status, age in years and sex. The repertoires were released in a freely available public database intended as a resource for research on the immune response to SARS-CoV-2. What the study reported, not specific to this receptor: How much clinical and demographic metadata was included differed by source and by participant, and the metadata was provided uncurated.

Each collaborating institution followed its own protocols to collect whole blood in K2EDTA tubes. For TCRbeta analysis, collaborators shipped samples as frozen whole blood, isolated PBMCs, or DNA extracted from either of those sample types. The immunoSEQ Assay, a bias-controlled multiplex PCR, was used to amplify TCRbeta CDR3 regions from genomic DNA. On the authors' methods: The number of nucleated cells in each sample was estimated by amplification of reference gene primers within the assay. Sequence reads were collapsed and filtered to measure the absolute abundance of every unique TCRbeta CDR3 rearrangement. For each sample, productive Simpson clonality was calculated by taking the square root of Simpson's diversity index across productive rearrangements. TCRdb limited this immuneACCESS table to in-frame rearrangements with V and J called. A share of clones is missing; checked studies link under half to unresolved V genes, and the rest is unexplained. D and trimming were read from the DNA, whereas the V and J calls and clone size are those reported in that table. The sample data list 230,000 or so clones, and around 80% of these were observed just once. Of the sample, nearly 20% falls within the top ten clones.

Reading from cysteine to phenylalanine, the CDR3 counts 16 amino acids. Of the read, only the CDR3 DNA is kept; its 48 bases are in frame from base 1. Trimming costs V 4 bases and J 1 base, and their ends lie 12 bases apart. From the germline V gene, CDR1 is SGHRS and CDR2 is YFSETQ. Note on this clone: The specificity of this receptor is unknown. No much larger clone exists at a distance of one base, and base qualities are not known.

The sequencing sample was made of peripheral blood. The clonotype comes from a young man with active or convalescent COVID-19. The rearranged segments are TRBV5-1 and TRBJ1-6; a weak D assignment points to TRBD1 (6 bases agree). The CDR3 is CASSGGEGSYNSPLHF. In nucleotides, the sequence is TGCGCCAGCAGCGGGGGCGAGGGTTCCTATAATTCACCCCTCCACTTT.